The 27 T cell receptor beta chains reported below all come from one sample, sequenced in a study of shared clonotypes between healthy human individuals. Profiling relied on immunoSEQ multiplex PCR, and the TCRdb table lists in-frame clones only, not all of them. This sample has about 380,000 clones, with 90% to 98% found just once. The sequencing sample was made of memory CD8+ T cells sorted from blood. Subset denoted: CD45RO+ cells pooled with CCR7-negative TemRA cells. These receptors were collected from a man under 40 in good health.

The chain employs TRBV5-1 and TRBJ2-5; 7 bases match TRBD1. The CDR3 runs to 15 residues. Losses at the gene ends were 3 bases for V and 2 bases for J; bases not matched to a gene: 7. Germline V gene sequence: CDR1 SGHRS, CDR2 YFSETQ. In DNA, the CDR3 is TGCGCCAGCAGCTCCCCAGGGGGTCCTCAAGAGACCCAGTACTTC. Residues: CASSSPGGPQETQYF.

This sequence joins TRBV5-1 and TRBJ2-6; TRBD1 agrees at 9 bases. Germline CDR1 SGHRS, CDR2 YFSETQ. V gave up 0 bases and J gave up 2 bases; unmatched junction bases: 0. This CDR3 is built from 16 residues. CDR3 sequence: CASSLGQGAGANVLTF. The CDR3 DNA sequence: TGCGCCAGCAGCTTGGGACAGGGGGCTGGGGCCAACGTCCTGACTTTC.

The CDR3 region has the DNA TGTGCCAGCAGTATAGGAGGAACACTACTTGTCAATGAGCAGTTCTTC. The encoded protein is CASSIGGTLLVNEQFF. The chain joins TRBV27 to TRBJ2-1; a possible D gene is TRBD2 (5 bases). The V end lost 5 bases, the J end lost 6 bases, and 20 bases lay between the germline ends. The germline V gene has CDR1 MNHEY and CDR2 SMNVEV (reference sequence). The CDR3 is 16 amino acids.

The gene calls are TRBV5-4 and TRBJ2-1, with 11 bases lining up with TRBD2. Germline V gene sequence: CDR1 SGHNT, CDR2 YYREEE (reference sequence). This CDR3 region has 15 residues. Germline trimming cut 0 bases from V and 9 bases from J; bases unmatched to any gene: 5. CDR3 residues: CASSLGLAGGGEQFF. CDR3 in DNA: TGTGCCAGCAGCTTGGGGTTAGCGGGAGGGGGTGAGCAGTTCTTC. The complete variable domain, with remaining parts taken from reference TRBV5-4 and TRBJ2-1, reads ETGVTQSPTHLIKTRGQQVTLRCSSQSGHNTVSWYQQALGQGPQFIFQYYREEENGRGNFPPRFSGLQFPNYSSELNVNALELDDSALYLCASSLGLAGGGEQFFGPGTRLTVL.

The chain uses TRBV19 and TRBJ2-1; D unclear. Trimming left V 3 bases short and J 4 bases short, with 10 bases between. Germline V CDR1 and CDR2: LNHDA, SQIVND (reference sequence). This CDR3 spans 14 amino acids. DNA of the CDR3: TGTGCCAGTAGTATCCCGACGCGATACAATGAGCAGTTCTTC. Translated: CASSIPTRYNEQFF. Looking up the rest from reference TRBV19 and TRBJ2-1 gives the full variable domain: DGGITQSPKYLFRKEGQNVTLSCEQNLNHDAMYWYRQDPGQGLRLIYYSQIVNDFQKGDIAEGYSVSREKKESFPLTVTSAQKNPTAFYLCASSIPTRYNEQFFGPGTRLTVL.

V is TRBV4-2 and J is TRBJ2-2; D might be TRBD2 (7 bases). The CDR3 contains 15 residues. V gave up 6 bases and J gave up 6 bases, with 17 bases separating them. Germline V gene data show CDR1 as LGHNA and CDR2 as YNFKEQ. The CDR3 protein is CASSRAGAEAGELFF. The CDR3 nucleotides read TGTGCCAGCAGTCGGGCGGGGGCGGAGGCCGGGGAGCTGTTTTTT.

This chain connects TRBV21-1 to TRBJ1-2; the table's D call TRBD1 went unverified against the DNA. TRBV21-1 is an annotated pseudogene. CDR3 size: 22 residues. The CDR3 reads CASSKVARDRGGNSGTNYGYTF. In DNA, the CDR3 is TGTGCCAGCAGCAAAGTGGCTAGAGACAGGGGAGGAAACTCAGGAACTAACTATGGCTACACCTTC.

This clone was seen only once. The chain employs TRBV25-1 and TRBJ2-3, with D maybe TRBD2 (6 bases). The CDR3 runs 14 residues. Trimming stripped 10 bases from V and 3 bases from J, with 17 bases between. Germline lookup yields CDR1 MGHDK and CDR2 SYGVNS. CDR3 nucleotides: TGTGCCACCACTCTTAGCGGCTTAACAGATACGCAGTATTTT. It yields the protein CATTLSGLTDTQYF.

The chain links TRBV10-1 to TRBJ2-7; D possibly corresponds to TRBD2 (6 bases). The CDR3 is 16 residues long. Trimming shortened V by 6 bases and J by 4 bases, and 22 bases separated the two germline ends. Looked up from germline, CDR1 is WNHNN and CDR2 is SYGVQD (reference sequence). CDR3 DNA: TGCGCCAGCAGAAAAATGGTGGCGGGAAGGGGTTACGAGCAGTACTTC. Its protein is CASRKMVAGRGYEQYF.

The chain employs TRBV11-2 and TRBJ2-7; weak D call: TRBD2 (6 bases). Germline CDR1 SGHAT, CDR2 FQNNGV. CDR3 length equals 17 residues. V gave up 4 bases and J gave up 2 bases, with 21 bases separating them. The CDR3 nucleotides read TGTGCCAGCAGCTCCCAAAAGTCACTAGCCCAGGCCTACGAGCAGTACTTC. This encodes CASSSQKSLAQAYEQYF.

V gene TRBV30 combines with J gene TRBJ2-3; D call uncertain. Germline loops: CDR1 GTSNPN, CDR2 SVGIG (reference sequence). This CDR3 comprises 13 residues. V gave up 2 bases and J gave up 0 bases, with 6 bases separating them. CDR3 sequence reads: CAWSLLSTDTQYF. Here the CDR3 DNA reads TGTGCCTGGAGTCTACTTAGCACAGATACGCAGTATTTT.

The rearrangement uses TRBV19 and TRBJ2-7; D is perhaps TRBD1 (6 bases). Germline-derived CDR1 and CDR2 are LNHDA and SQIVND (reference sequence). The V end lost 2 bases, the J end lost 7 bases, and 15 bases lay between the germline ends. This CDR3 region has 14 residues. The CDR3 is CASSIQGSSKEQYF. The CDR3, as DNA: TGTGCCAGTAGTATACAGGGGTCTTCCAAAGAGCAGTACTTC.

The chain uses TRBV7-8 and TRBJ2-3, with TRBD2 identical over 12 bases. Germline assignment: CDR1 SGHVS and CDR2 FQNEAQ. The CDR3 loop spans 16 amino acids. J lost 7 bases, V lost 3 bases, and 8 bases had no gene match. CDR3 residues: CASSLASGRATYTQYF. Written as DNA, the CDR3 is TGTGCCAGCAGCTTGGCTAGCGGGAGGGCCACCTATACGCAGTATTTT.

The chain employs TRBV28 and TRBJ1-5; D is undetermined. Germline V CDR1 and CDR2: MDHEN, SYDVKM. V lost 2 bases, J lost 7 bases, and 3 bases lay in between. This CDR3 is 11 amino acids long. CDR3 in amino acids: CASSLTQPQHF. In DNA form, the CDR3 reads TGTGCCAGCAGTTTAACCCAGCCCCAGCATTTT.

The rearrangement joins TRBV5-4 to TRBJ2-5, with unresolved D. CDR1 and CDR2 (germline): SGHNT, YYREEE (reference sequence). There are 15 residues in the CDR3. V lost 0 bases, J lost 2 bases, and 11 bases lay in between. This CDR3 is CASSLGAERQETQYF. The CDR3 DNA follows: TGTGCCAGCAGCTTGGGGGCAGAACGACAAGAGACCCAGTACTTC.

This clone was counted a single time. The chain's CDR3 is CASSWGQGGYTF. CDR3 sequence (DNA): TGTGCCAGCAGCTGGGGACAGGGCGGCTACACCTTC. This rearrangement joins TRBV11-2 to TRBJ1-2, with 9 nucleotides matching TRBD1. V shed 4 bases and J 8 bases; nucleotides not matched to a gene: 2. Germline V CDR1 and CDR2: SGHAT, FQNNGV. The CDR3 has 12 amino acids.

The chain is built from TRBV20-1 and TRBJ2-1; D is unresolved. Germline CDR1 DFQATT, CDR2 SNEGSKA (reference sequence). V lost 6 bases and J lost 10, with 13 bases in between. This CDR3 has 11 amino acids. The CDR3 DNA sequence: TGCAGTGCCACGGATATCGGGGAGCAGTTCTTC. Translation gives CSATDIGEQFF.

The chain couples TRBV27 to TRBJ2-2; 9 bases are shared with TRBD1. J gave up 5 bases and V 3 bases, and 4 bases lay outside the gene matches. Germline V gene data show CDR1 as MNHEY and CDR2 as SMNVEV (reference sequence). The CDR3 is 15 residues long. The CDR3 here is CASSFYRGPTGELFF. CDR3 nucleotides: TGTGCCAGCAGTTTTTACAGGGGGCCAACCGGGGAGCTGTTTTTT.

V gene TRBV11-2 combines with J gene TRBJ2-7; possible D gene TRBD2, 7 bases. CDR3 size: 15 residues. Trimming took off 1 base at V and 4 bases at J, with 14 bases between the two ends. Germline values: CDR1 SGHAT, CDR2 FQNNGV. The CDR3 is CASSLGGGERYEQYF. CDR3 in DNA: TGTGCCAGCAGCTTAGGAGGGGGGGAGAGGTACGAGCAGTACTTC.

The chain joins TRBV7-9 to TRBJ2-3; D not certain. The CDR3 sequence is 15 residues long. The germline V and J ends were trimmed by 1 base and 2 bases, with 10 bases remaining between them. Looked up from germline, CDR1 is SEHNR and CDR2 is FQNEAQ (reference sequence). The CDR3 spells CASSLGSLVTDTQYF. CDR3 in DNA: TGTGCCAGCAGCTTAGGGTCCTTAGTCACAGATACGCAGTATTTT.

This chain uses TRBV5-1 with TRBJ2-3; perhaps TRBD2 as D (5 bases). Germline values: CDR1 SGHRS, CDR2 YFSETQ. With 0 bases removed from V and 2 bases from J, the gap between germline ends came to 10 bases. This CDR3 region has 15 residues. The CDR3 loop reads CASSLASPLTDTQYF. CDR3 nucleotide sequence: TGCGCCAGCAGCTTGGCTAGCCCCCTCACAGATACGCAGTATTTT. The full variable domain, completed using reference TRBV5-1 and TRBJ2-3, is KAGVTQTPRYLIKTRGQQVTLSCSPISGHRSVSWYQQTPGQGLQFLFEYFSETQRNKGNFPGRFSGRQFSNSRSEMNVSTLELGDSALYLCASSLASPLTDTQYFGPGTRLTVL.

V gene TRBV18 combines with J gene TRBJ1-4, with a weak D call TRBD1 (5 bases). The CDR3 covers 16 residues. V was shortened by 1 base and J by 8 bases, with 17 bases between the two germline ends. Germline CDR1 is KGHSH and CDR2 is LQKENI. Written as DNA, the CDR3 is TGTGCCAGCTCACCACAAAGGGGATCAGTAGGGGAAAAACTGTTTTTT. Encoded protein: CASSPQRGSVGEKLFF.

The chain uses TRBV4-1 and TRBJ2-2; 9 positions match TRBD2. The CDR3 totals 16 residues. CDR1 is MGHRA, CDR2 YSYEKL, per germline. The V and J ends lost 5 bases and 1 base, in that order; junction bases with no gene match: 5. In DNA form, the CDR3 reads TGCGCCAGCAGCACCCCAGCGGGAGGGAACACCGGGGAGCTGTTTTTT. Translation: CASSTPAGGNTGELFF.

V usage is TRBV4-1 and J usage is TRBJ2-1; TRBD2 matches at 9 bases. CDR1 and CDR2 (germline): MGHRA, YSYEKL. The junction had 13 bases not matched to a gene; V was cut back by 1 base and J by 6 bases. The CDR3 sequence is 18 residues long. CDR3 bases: TGCGCCAGCAGCCAAGGAAGAGCGCGCGGGAGGGCCGGCAATGAGCAGTTCTTC. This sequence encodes CASSQGRARGRAGNEQFF.

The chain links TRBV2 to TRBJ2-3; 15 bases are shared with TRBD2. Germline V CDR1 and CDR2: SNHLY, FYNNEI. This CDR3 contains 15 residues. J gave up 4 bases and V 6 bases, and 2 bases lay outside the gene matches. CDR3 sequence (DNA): TGTGCCAGCAGAGGACTAGCGGGAGGGCCAGATACGCAGTATTTT. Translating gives CASRGLAGGPDTQYF.

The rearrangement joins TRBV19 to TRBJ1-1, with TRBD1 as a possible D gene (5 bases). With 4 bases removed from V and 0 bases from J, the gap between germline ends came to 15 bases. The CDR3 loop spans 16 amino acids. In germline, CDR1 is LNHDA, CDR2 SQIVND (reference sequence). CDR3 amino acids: CASSRLPTAMNTEAFF. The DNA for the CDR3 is TGTGCCAGTAGTAGACTTCCGACAGCTATGAACACTGAAGCTTTCTTT.

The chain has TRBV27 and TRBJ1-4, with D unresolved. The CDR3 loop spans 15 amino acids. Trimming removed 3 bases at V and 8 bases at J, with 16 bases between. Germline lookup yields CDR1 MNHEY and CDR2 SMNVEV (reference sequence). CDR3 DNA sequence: TGTGCCAGCAGTTTTGCCCTGAAACACGGGGAAAAACTGTTTTTT. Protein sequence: CASSFALKHGEKLFF.